This entry lists 13 T cell receptor beta chains sequenced from one sample in a study of cytomegalovirus exposure and HLA in healthy donors. PCR employed 60 Vbeta and 13 Jbeta primers. Sequencing used immunoSEQ multiplex PCR; TCRdb keeps in-frame clones, though not all of them. This table holds tens of thousands of clones, 76% found once. The specimen was PBMCs. These receptor sequences come from a male donor in good health and CMV-seronegative.

This clone was seen only once. V and J are TRBV2 and TRBJ1-5; TRBD1 matches at 8 bases. The CDR3 totals 14 residues. With 6 bases clipped from V and 5 bases from J, the junction kept 6 bases outside the gene matches. Germline V gives CDR1 SNHLY, CDR2 FYNNEI. The CDR3 DNA follows: TGTGCCAGCAGCGGGACAGGAGGGCATCAGCCCCAGCATTTT. Its translation is CASSGTGGHQPQHF.

V usage is TRBV18 and J usage is TRBJ2-7; TRBD1 aligns across 9 bases. The CDR3 spans 16 residues. V shed 0 bases, J shed 0 bases, and the junction held 3 bases outside the gene matches. Looked up from germline, CDR1 is KGHSH and CDR2 is LQKENI. The CDR3 region has the DNA TGTGCCAGCTCACCACCTAGACAGGGGGGCTCCTACGAGCAGTACTTC. Protein sequence: CASSPPRQGGSYEQYF.

The CDR3 sequence is CASSLLSSFQETQYF. The CDR3 DNA follows: TGTGCCAGCTCACTACTTTCTAGTTTCCAAGAGACCCAGTACTTC. The chain couples TRBV18 to TRBJ2-5, with D hard to call. The V end lost 4 bases, the J end lost 1 base, and 13 bases lay between the germline ends. The CDR3 contains 15 residues. The germline V gene has CDR1 KGHSH and CDR2 LQKENI.

The chain employs TRBV5-1 and TRBJ1-4; TRBD1 agrees at 12 bases. Germline V lookup: CDR1 SGHRS, CDR2 YFSETQ. The CDR3 sequence is 15 residues long. Trimming at V came to 4 bases and at J to 7 bases, leaving 5 bases not matched to a gene. The CDR3 spells CASSGGTGGREKLFF. The CDR3, as DNA: TGCGCCAGCAGCGGAGGGACAGGGGGCCGTGAAAAACTGTTTTTT.

This sequence joins TRBV9 and TRBJ1-2; 12 bases map to TRBD1. Germline CDR1 SGDLS, CDR2 YYNGEE. Trimming at V came to 2 bases and at J to 8 bases, leaving 7 bases not matched to a gene. The CDR3 runs to 15 residues. CDR3 residues: CASSVPGTGGDGYTF. CDR3 coding DNA: TGTGCCAGCAGCGTCCCCGGGACAGGGGGCGACGGCTACACCTTC.

This clone is medium-sized within its sample. The sample has other DNA sequences that encode this CDR3 too. This chain joins TRBV28 and TRBJ2-2; weak D call: TRBD2 (5 bases). The CDR3 is 15 residues long. The ends were cut back, 6 bases at V and 7 bases at J, with 18 bases in the middle. Germline V gives CDR1 MDHEN, CDR2 SYDVKM. The CDR3 DNA is TGTGCCAGCAGCCTCGCCGGCCAGGAGGTCGGGGAGCTGTTTTTT. Amino acid sequence: CASSLAGQEVGELFF.

In its sample, this clone was seen a few times. This chain uses TRBV18 with TRBJ2-3; possibly TRBD2 for D (6 bases). V lost 2 bases to trimming and J lost 5 bases, with 14 bases between them. Germline CDR1 is KGHSH and CDR2 is LQKENI. This CDR3 contains 15 residues. The CDR3 DNA sequence: TGTGCCAGCTCACCAGCCGGGACTCCACGAGATACGCAGTATTTT. Protein: CASSPAGTPRDTQYF.

A few counts support this clone. The chain is built from TRBV6-5 and TRBJ2-3, with 8 bases fitting TRBD1. J was trimmed by 3 bases and V by 6 bases; bases with no gene match: 5. Germline CDR1 reads MNHEY; CDR2 reads SVGAGI. This CDR3 is built from 14 residues. The DNA of the CDR3 is TGTGCCAGCAGGGACTACAGGGGGACAGATACGCAGTATTTT. Its protein product is CASRDYRGTDTQYF.

This chain links TRBV7-3 with TRBJ1-2; D gene ambiguous. Trimming removed 5 bases at V and 4 bases at J, with 14 bases between. Germline V gene lookup returns CDR1 SGHTA and CDR2 FQGTGA. This CDR3 is built from 14 residues. In DNA, the CDR3 is TGTGCCAGCAGCCAAAGTCGAAACTCCTATGGCTACACCTTC. This codes for CASSQSRNSYGYTF.

The rearrangement uses TRBV7-3 and TRBJ1-1; 7 nucleotides agree with TRBD1. J lost 7 bases, V lost 5 bases, and 10 bases had no gene match. Germline CDR1 SGHTA, CDR2 FQGTGA. The CDR3 is made up of 14 amino acids. The CDR3 protein is CASSPRGQDDEAFF. DNA of the CDR3: TGTGCCAGCAGCCCCCGAGGACAGGACGATGAAGCTTTCTTT.

Only a few counts were recorded for this clone. The J gene is TRBJ1-1, the V gene TRBV10-1; perhaps TRBD1 as D (5 bases). CDR3 length: 13 amino acids. Trimming shortened V by 8 bases and J by 6 bases, and 16 bases separated the two germline ends. Germline V lookup: CDR1 WNHNN, CDR2 SYGVQD (reference sequence). CDR3 DNA: TGCGCCAGCGGAGAGACAGAGACGGCTGAAGCTTTCTTT. It translates to CASGETETAEAFF.

This clone was detected once. V is TRBV27 and J is TRBJ1-5; weak D call: TRBD1 (6 bases). The V end lost 5 bases, the J end lost 7 bases, and 18 bases lay between the germline ends. CDR3 length: 15 amino acids. Germline assignment: CDR1 MNHEY and CDR2 SMNVEV (reference sequence). For the CDR3, the DNA is TGTGCCAGCAGTGCGGGGGCCTCCACAGGACAGCCCCAGCATTTT. Amino acid sequence: CASSAGASTGQPQHF.

The chain is built from TRBV11-2 and TRBJ2-3; tentative D call: TRBD1 (5 bases). The V gene lost 8 bases and the J gene lost 3 bases, with 21 bases spanning the gap. The CDR3 length is 16 residues. Germline V gives CDR1 SGHAT, CDR2 FQNNGV. The CDR3 loop reads CASCGAELLWTDTQYF. The CDR3 DNA follows: TGTGCCAGCTGTGGGGCCGAGTTGTTGTGGACAGATACGCAGTATTTT.